The 13 T cell receptor beta chains presented below share a single source sample, sequenced in a study of shared clonotypes between healthy human individuals. Sequencing was performed with immunoSEQ multiplex PCR; in TCRdb, only in-frame clones are kept and a portion is missing. The profile shows nearly 500,000 clones, less than 80% of them singletons. Sequenced input: PBMCs. The receptor set was obtained from a woman aged 40 to 49 in good health. Some clones in this sample may be carry-over from other donors' samples.

In this sample, this clone turned up many times. The rearrangement joins TRBV11-2 to TRBJ2-6; possibly TRBD1 for D (6 bases). Germline CDR1 and CDR2: SGHAT and FQNNGV. With 4 bases removed from V and 1 base from J, the gap between germline ends came to 20 bases. The length of the CDR3 is 19 residues. This CDR3 reads CASSSPWGPMGSGANVLTF. CDR3 DNA sequence: TGTGCCAGCAGCTCACCGTGGGGGCCAATGGGTTCTGGGGCCAACGTCCTGACTTTC.

The rearrangement uses TRBV5-6 and TRBJ1-2; 8 bases align to TRBD1. The CDR3 extends over 13 amino acids. With 0 bases clipped from V and 12 bases from J, the junction kept 7 bases outside the gene matches. Germline V gene data show CDR1 as SGHDT and CDR2 as YYEEEE. The DNA for the CDR3 is TGTGCCAGCAGCTTGGAAAGACAGGGGATTAACACCTTC. Translation gives CASSLERQGINTF.

This chain joins TRBV6-6 and TRBJ1-1; D call uncertain. Trimming shortened V by 6 bases and J by 0 bases, and 11 bases separated the two germline ends. The CDR3 has 14 residues. CDR1 and CDR2 from the germline V gene are MNHNY and SVGAGI (reference sequence). CDR3 DNA sequence: TGTGCCAGCAGAAAAGGGCCCGTGAACACTGAAGCTTTCTTT. Protein sequence: CASRKGPVNTEAFF.

The chain joins TRBV5-1 to TRBJ1-3; tentatively, D is TRBD1 (5 bases). Germline V gene data show CDR1 as SGHRS and CDR2 as YFSETQ. V was cut by 0 bases and J by 2 bases, with 9 bases left in between. This CDR3 is 15 amino acids long. The CDR3 bases are TGCGCCAGCAGCTTGGACAGGTCCCCTGGAAACACCATATATTTT. This codes for CASSLDRSPGNTIYF.

This clone was seen a few times. This chain links TRBV25-1 with TRBJ1-2; D not certain. The CDR3 runs 13 residues. CDR1 is MGHDK, CDR2 SYGVNS, per germline. With 1 base removed from V and 6 bases from J, the gap between germline ends came to 9 bases. CDR3: CASSEWERNGYTF. DNA for the CDR3: TGTGCCAGCAGTGAATGGGAGAGAAATGGCTACACCTTC.

CDR3: CASSRTSGSDEQYF. CDR3 DNA sequence: TGTGCCAGCAGTAGGACTAGCGGGAGTGACGAGCAGTACTTC. This chain uses TRBV2 with TRBJ2-7, with 13 bases lining up with TRBD2. V shed 5 bases and J 5 bases; nucleotides not matched to a gene: 3. This CDR3 is 14 amino acids long. Germline V gene sequence: CDR1 SNHLY, CDR2 FYNNEI.

The rearrangement joins TRBV25-1 to TRBJ2-7; TRBD2 might be the D (6 bases). This CDR3 contains 13 residues. The V gene's germline CDR1 is MGHDK and CDR2 SYGVNS. Trimming left V 1 base short and J 6 bases short, with 10 bases between. For the CDR3, the DNA is TGTGCCAGCAGTGAATTTGGAGGGGTCGAGCAGTACTTC. This gives the protein CASSEFGGVEQYF.

The rearrangement uses TRBV28 and TRBJ2-3, with D maybe TRBD1 (6 bases). This CDR3 spans 15 amino acids. CDR1 is MDHEN, CDR2 SYDVKM, per germline. V was cut by 3 bases and J by 4 bases, with 14 bases left in between. CDR3 DNA: TGTGCCAGCAGTTTTGGGGGCCTGAGAGCAGATACGCAGTATTTT. Translated: CASSFGGLRADTQYF.

In this sample, this clone turned up once. The rearrangement joins TRBV28 to TRBJ2-7; 7 nucleotides agree with TRBD2. V gave up 2 bases and J gave up 3 bases; unmatched junction bases: 4. Germline values: CDR1 MDHEN, CDR2 SYDVKM. There are 14 residues in the CDR3. CDR3 in amino acids: CASSLMAGDYEQYF. The DNA for the CDR3 is TGTGCCAGCAGTTTAATGGCGGGAGACTACGAGCAGTACTTC.

The genes are TRBV7-8 and TRBJ2-2; D call uncertain. V was shortened by 5 bases and J by 5 bases, with 9 bases between the two germline ends. CDR1 SGHVS and CDR2 FQNEAQ come from the germline V gene. CDR3 length: 13 amino acids. The CDR3 DNA follows: TGTGCCAGCAGCCCTGGGCGTACCGGGGAGCTGTTTTTT. Its translation: CASSPGRTGELFF.

This chain joins TRBV5-8 and TRBJ2-1; D is undetermined. The CDR3 totals 15 residues. Deletions cut 7 bases from V and 3 bases from J, with 17 bases between. CDR1 SGHTS and CDR2 YDEGEE come from the germline V gene. The CDR3 sequence: CASSKLREFYNEQFF. As DNA, the CDR3 is TGTGCCAGCTCGAAGTTGAGAGAATTCTACAATGAGCAGTTCTTC.

The rearrangement links TRBV5-1 to TRBJ1-5; D is possibly TRBD1 (6 bases). The CDR3 has 15 amino acids. Trimming cost V 4 bases and J 1 base, with 12 bases left between them. Germline CDR1 reads SGHRS; CDR2 reads YFSETQ. This CDR3 reads CASSEQGISNQPQHF. Written as DNA, the CDR3 is TGCGCCAGCAGCGAACAGGGTATAAGCAATCAGCCCCAGCATTTT. The complete variable domain, with remaining parts taken from reference TRBV5-1 and TRBJ1-5, reads KAGVTQTPRYLIKTRGQQVTLSCSPISGHRSVSWYQQTPGQGLQFLFEYFSETQRNKGNFPGRFSGRQFSNSRSEMNVSTLELGDSALYLCASSEQGISNQPQHFGDGTRLSIL.

The V gene is TRBV27, the J gene TRBJ1-1; 11 bases agree with TRBD1. This CDR3 is built from 15 residues. The germline V gene encodes CDR1 MNHEY and CDR2 SMNVEV (reference sequence). The junction had 8 bases not matched to a gene; V was cut back by 5 bases and J by 6 bases. CDR3 bases: TGTGCCAGCAGTCCCTGGACAGGGGGCGCGTCTGAAGCTTTCTTT. Protein: CASSPWTGGASEAFF.